The 6 T cell receptor beta chains in this list originate from one sample, sequenced in a study of radiation and T cells in renal cell carcinoma. The data were produced by immunoSEQ multiplex PCR, yet TCRdb's version contains in-frame clones alone and is incomplete. The sample has 150,000 to 160,000 clones, about 87% seen once. Time point meaning: blood 2 weeks post-SBRT. Treatment specified: 15 Gy SBRT to primary tumor, nephrectomy 4 weeks later. The source was blood, collected from a patient whose treatment included radiotherapy and nephrectomy. The source is a woman between 50 and 59 years old with renal cell carcinoma.

This chain joins TRBV18 and TRBJ2-2, with unresolved D. Trimming stripped 3 bases from V and 6 bases from J, with 11 bases between. CDR3 length: 14 residues. CDR1 KGHSH and CDR2 LQKENI come from the germline V gene. Here the CDR3 reads CASSPNSLAGELFF. The CDR3 bases are TGTGCCAGCTCACCCAACAGTTTAGCCGGGGAGCTGTTTTTT.

The gene calls are TRBV7-6 and TRBJ2-5, with TRBD2 identical over 8 bases. The ends lost 5 bases at V and 5 bases at J; junction bases unmatched: 4. This CDR3 comprises 13 residues. CDR1 is SGHVS and CDR2 is FNYEAQ in the germline V gene. CDR3 sequence (DNA): TGTGCCAGCAGCCCAGCGGGGGACGAGACCCAGTACTTC. It yields the protein CASSPAGDETQYF. The full variable domain, with the rest looked up from reference TRBV7-6 and TRBJ2-5, is GAGVSQSPRYKVTKRGQDVALRCDPISGHVSLYWYRQALGQGPEFLTYFNYEAQQDKSGLPNDRFSAERPEGSISTLTIQRTEQRDSAMYRCASSPAGDETQYFGPGTRLLVL.

V gene TRBV6-6 combines with J gene TRBJ2-7; TRBD1 aligns across 12 bases. V lost 7 bases to trimming and J lost 7 bases; unmatched junction nucleotides: 14. This CDR3 region has 16 residues. Germline assignment: CDR1 MNHNY and CDR2 SVGAGI (reference sequence). The chain's CDR3 is CASIPGTGGPVAEQYF. Written as DNA, the CDR3 is TGTGCCAGCATTCCGGGGACAGGGGGCCCGGTGGCTGAGCAGTACTTC.

This rearrangement joins TRBV5-5 to TRBJ1-2; D uncertain. Germline CDR1 and CDR2: SGHKS and YYEKEE (reference sequence). The CDR3 sequence is 13 residues long. Deletions cut 0 bases from V and 8 bases from J, with 11 bases between. The CDR3 DNA is TGTGCCAGCAGCTTGGACACGGCTCGGGGCTACACCTTC. It is translated as CASSLDTARGYTF.

This clone occurred once. This sequence joins TRBV6-5 and TRBJ2-4, with a weak D call TRBD2 (6 bases). Germline V CDR1 and CDR2: MNHEY, SVGAGI. CDR3 length: 16 amino acids. Between the trimmed V and J ends, which lost 4 bases and 6 bases, there was a span of 19 bases. The CDR3: CASSSPSWGGANIQYF. The CDR3 DNA reads TGTGCCAGCAGTTCCCCTTCTTGGGGCGGGGCAAACATTCAGTACTTC.

The chain recombines TRBV6-5 with TRBJ1-4, with D maybe TRBD1 (5 bases). CDR3 size: 15 residues. V was trimmed by 2 bases and J by 7 bases, leaving 14 bases between them. Germline V gene data show CDR1 as MNHEY and CDR2 as SVGAGI. The CDR3 DNA is TGTGCCAGCAGTTACGAGGGTCAGGGAGGTGAAAAACTGTTTTTT. Its translation is CASSYEGQGGEKLFF.